This T cell receptor (beta chain) originates from a study of response to subunit inactivated influenza vaccine. Germline CDR1 and CDR2: SEHNR and FQNEAQ (reference sequence). V lost 7 bases and J 0 bases, leaving 14 bases between the germline ends. The CDR3 sequence is 15 residues long. MiXCR, run by TCRdb on the RT-PCR reads, gives a single entry per CDR3 protein. Among more than 550,000 distinct CDR3 sequences listed, 10% to 12% were seen once. This clonotype was counted a few times. The same sample was also used in a study of T cells expressing NK-cell markers. Per that study: For TCR beta, cDNA was produced by 5'RACE template switching with UMIs. Cells sorted as CD3+CD56+NKG2C+, CD3+CD56+NKG2C- and CD3+CD56-NKG2C+ T cells supplied the TCR beta repertoires. In the group of eight sequenced donors, seven were HCMV-seropositive and one was seronegative. In a few donors, dominant clonotypes made up about 25-65% of CD3+CD56-NKG2C+ cells.

The TCR comes from a man over 45 who received an inactivated influenza vaccine. This material consisted of PBMCs from blood, taken on the day of vaccination. V usage is TRBV7-9 and J usage is TRBJ2-3, with D perhaps given as TRBD1 or TRBD2 (5 bases each). CDR3 protein: CASTKEGSSTDTQYF. CDR3 in DNA: TGTGCCAGCACTAAAGAGGGGAGTAGCACAGATACGCAGTATTTT.